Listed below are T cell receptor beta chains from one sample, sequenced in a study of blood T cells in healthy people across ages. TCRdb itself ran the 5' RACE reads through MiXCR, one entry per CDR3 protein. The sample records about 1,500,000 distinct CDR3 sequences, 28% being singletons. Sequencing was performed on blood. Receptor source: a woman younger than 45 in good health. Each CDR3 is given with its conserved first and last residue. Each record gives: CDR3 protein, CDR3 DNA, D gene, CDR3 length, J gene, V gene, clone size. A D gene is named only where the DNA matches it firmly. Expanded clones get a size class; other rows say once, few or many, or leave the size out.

CASTSTGANYGYTF,TGTGCCAGTACCAGTACCGGAGCTAACTATGGCTACACCTTC,NA,14,TRBJ1-2,TRBV19,few
CASSVLGQETQYF,TGTGCCAGCAGCGTACTAGGGCAAGAGACCCAGTACTTC,NA,13,TRBJ2-5,TRBV27,many
CSASVPSDPYEQYF,TGCAGTGCTAGTGTGCCTAGCGACCCCTACGAGCAGTACTTC,NA,14,TRBJ2-7,TRBV20-1,few
CAWSIRGRGETQYF,TGTGCCTGGAGTATCCGGGGTCGGGGCGAGACCCAGTACTTC,NA,14,TRBJ2-5,TRBV30,NA
CASSPDMGLGYGYTF,TGTGCCAGCAGCCCGGATATGGGGCTGGGTTATGGCTACACCTTC,NA,15,TRBJ1-2,TRBV5-5,many
CSAGERHGRVGEQFF,TGCAGTGCTGGCGAGCGACACGGGAGGGTGGGCGAGCAGTTCTTC,TRBD2,15,TRBJ2-1,TRBV20-1,few
CASSLPQGANEQFF,TGCGCCAGCAGCCTGCCACAGGGGGCTAATGAGCAGTTCTTC,TRBD1,14,TRBJ2-1,TRBV5-1,NA
CASSYSSGGAWEQFF,TGTGCCAGCAGTTACAGTAGCGGGGGGGCTTGGGAGCAGTTCTTC,TRBD2,15,TRBJ2-1,TRBV6-5,few
CASSLIQGQSAQYF,TGTGCCAGCAGTTTGATCCAAGGGCAGTCGGCGCAGTATTTT,NA,14,TRBJ2-3,TRBV12-3/TRBV12-4,NA
CASHAGSLESGANVLTF,TGCGCCAGCCACGCGGGATCACTGGAGTCTGGGGCCAACGTCCTGACTTTC,NA,17,TRBJ2-6,TRBV5-1,many
CSARDPRRGELNEQFF,TGCAGTGCTAGAGATCCAAGGAGGGGCGAGTTGAATGAGCAGTTCTTC,NA,16,TRBJ2-1,TRBV20-1,NA
CASTSTGRFEQYF,TGTGCCAGCACCTCTACAGGCAGGTTCGAGCAGTACTTC,NA,13,TRBJ2-7,TRBV12-3/TRBV12-4,few
CASSFNRGTPETQYF,TGTGCCAGCAGCTTCAACAGGGGAACCCCAGAGACCCAGTACTTC,TRBD1,15,TRBJ2-5,TRBV7-2,many
CASSVVPSSGGEQYF,TGTGCCAGCAGCGTAGTCCCTAGTTCGGGGGGCGAGCAGTACTTC,TRBD2,15,TRBJ2-7,TRBV9,NA
CSALAGGPYEQYF,TGCAGTGCCTTAGCGGGAGGGCCCTACGAGCAGTACTTC,TRBD2,13,TRBJ2-7,TRBV20-1,NA
CASSKGLAAGNEQYF,TGTGCCAGCAGCAAGGGACTAGCGGCGGGGAACGAGCAGTACTTC,TRBD2,15,TRBJ2-7,TRBV9,NA
CASSSGTGQPQHF,TGTGCCAGCAGTTCTGGGACAGGCCAGCCCCAGCATTTT,TRBD1,13,TRBJ1-5,TRBV6-6,few
CSARTEEKLFF,TGCAGTGCGAGGACAGAGGAAAAACTGTTTTTT,NA,11,TRBJ1-4,TRBV20-1,NA
CASSVWATNEKLFF,TGTGCCAGCAGCGTATGGGCAACTAATGAAAAACTGTTTTTT,NA,14,TRBJ1-4,TRBV9,NA
CSVGTLGASNQPQHF,TGCAGCGTTGGGACCCTGGGGGCTAGCAATCAGCCCCAGCATTTT,NA,15,TRBJ1-5,TRBV29-1,NA
CASSQPRELTEQYF,TGTGCCAGTTCCCAGCCTAGGGAATTGACCGAGCAGTACTTC,NA,14,TRBJ2-7,TRBV6-2/TRBV6-3,NA
CASSSPREGETQYF,TGCGCCAGCAGCTCCCCGAGGGAGGGAGAGACCCAGTACTTC,TRBD2,14,TRBJ2-5,TRBV5-1,NA
CSVAAGDTQYF,TGCAGCGTTGCAGCCGGGGATACGCAGTATTTT,NA,11,TRBJ2-3,TRBV29-1,many
CSATGWPGQETQYF,TGCAGTGCTACTGGGTGGCCAGGCCAAGAGACCCAGTACTTC,NA,14,TRBJ2-5,TRBV20-1,NA
CASSREDQPQHF,TGTGCCAGCAGCAGAGAGGATCAGCCCCAGCATTTT,NA,12,TRBJ1-5,TRBV5-5,many
CASSLLAHTDTQYF,TGCGCCAGCAGCTTGCTGGCCCACACAGATACGCAGTATTTT,NA,14,TRBJ2-3,TRBV5-1,NA